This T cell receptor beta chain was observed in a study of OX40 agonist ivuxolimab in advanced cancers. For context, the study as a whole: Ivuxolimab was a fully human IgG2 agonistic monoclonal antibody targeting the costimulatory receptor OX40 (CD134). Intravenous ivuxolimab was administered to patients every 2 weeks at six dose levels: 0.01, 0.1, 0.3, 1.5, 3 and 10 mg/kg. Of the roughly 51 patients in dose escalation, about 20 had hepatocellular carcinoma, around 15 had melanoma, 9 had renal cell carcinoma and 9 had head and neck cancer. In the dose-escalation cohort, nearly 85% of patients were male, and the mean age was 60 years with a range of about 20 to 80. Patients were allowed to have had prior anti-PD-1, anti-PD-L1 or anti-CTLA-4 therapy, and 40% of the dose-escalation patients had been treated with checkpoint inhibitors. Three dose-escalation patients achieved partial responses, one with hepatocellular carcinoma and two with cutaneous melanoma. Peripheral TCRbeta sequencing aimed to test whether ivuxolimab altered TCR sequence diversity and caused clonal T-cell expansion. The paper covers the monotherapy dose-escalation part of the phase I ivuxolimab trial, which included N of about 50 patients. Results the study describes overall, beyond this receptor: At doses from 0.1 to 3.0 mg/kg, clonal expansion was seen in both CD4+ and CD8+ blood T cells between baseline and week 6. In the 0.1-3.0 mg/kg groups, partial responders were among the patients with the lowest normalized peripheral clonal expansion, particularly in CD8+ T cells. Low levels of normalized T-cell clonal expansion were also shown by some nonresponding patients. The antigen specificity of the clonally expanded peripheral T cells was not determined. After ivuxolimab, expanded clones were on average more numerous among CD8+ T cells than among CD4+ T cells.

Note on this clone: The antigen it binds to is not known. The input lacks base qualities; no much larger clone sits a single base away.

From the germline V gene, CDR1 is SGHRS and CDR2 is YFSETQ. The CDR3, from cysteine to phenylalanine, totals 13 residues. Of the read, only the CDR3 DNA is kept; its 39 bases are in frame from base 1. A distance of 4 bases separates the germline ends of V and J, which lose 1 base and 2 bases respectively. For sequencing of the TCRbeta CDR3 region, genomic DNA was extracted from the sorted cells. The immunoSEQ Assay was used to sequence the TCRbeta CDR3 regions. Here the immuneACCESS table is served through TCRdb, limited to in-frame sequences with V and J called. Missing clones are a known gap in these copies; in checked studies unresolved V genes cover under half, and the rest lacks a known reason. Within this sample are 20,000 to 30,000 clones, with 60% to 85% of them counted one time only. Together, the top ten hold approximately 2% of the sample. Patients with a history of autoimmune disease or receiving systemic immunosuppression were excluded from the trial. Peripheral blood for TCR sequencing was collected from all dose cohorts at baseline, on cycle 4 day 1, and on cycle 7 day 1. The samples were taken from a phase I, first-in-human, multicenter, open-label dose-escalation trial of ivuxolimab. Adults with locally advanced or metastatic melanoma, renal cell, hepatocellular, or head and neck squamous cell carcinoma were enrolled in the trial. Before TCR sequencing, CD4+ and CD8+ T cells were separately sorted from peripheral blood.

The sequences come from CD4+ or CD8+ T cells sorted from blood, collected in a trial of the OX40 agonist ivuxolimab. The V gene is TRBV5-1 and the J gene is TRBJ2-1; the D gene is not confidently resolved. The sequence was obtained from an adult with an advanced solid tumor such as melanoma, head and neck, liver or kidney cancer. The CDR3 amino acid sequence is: CASSLPTYNEQFF. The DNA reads TGCGCCAGCAGCTTGCCGACCTACAATGAGCAGTTCTTC.